This TCR beta chain was captured by sequencing in a study of shared clonotypes between healthy human individuals. Repertoires were generated with immunoSEQ multiplex PCR, while TCRdb's copy carries only in-frame clones and drops some. The top ten hold 10% to 15% of the sample, which has 490,000 or so clones, over 60% seen once. In the case of this clone: Its antigen is unidentified.

All the donors were Caucasian adults who lived in Nashville, Tennessee. Germline CDR1 reads MGHRA; CDR2 reads YSYEKL. The CDR3 contains 12 residues. The V end lost 2 bases, the J end lost 8 bases, and 7 bases lay between the germline ends. Study observations and caveats: Only blood samples were collected, and tissue repertoires likely differ.

This receptor was taken from a woman between 40 and 50 years old in good health. Some clones in this sample may be carry-over from other donors' samples. This sequence joins TRBV4-1 and TRBJ1-3; D unresolved. Material: PBMCs. Written as DNA, the CDR3 is TGCGCCAGCAGCCAACCTTTAGACACCATATATTTT. Protein sequence: CASSQPLDTIYF.